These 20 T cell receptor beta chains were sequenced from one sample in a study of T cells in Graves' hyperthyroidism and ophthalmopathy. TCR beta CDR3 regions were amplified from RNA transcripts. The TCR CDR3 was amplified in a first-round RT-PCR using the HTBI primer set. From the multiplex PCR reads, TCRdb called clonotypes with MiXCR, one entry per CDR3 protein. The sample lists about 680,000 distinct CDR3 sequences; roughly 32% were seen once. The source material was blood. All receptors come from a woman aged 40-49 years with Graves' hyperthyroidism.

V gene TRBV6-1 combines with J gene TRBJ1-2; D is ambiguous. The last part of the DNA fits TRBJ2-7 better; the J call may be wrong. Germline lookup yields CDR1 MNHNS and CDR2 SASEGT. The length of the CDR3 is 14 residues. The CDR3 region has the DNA TGTGCCAGCAGTGATATTACAGAACCGGATGAGCAGTACTTC. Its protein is CASSDITEPDEQYF.

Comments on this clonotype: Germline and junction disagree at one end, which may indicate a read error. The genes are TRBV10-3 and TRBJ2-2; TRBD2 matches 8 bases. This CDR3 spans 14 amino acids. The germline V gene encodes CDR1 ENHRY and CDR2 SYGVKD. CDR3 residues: CAISALAGTVELFF. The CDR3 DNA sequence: TGTGCCATCAGTGCGCTAGCGGGCACCGTGGAGCTGTTTTTT.

The DNA of the CDR3 is TGTGCCAGCAGAATAGCGGGGGCCTACGAGCAGTACTTC. It codes for CASRIAGAYEQYF. The V call is TRBV6-2 or TRBV6-3, the J call TRBJ2-7, with TRBD2 identical over 9 bases. The CDR3 is 13 residues long. The germline V gene encodes CDR1 MNHEY and CDR2 SVGEGT. The trim removed 6 bases at V and 2 bases at J, leaving 2 bases unmatched.

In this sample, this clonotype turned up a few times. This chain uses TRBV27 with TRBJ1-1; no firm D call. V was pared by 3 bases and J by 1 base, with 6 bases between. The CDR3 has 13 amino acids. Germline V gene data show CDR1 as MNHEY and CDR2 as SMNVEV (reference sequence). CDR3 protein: CASSLPANTEAFF. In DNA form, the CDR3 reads TGTGCCAGCAGTTTGCCCGCGAACACTGAAGCTTTCTTT.

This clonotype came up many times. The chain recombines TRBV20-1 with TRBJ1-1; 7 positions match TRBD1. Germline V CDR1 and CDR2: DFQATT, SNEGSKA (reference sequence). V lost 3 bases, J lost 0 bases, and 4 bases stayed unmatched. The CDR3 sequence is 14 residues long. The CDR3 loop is CSARVTGLNTEAFF. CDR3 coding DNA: TGCAGTGCTAGGGTGACAGGGTTGAACACTGAAGCTTTCTTT.

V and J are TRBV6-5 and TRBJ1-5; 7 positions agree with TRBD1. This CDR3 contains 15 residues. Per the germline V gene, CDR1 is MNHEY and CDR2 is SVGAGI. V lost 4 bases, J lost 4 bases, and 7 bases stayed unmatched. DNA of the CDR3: TGTGCCAGCAGTTGGTCCCGGGACAGTAATCAGCCCCAGCATTTT. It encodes CASSWSRDSNQPQHF.

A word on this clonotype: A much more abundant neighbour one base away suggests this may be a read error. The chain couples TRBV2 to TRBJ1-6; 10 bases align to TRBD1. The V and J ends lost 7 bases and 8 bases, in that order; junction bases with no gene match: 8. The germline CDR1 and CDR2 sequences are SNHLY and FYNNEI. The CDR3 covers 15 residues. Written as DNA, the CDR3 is TGTGCCAGCAATCGGGACAGGGGAGGTGATTCACCCCTCCACTTT. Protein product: CASNRDRGGDSPLHF.

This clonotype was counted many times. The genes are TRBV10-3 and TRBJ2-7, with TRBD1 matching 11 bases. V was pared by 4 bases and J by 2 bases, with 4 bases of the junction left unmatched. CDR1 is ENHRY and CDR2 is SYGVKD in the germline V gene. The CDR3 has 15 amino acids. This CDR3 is CAISAGQGGTYEQYF. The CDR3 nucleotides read TGTGCCATCAGTGCGGGACAGGGGGGAACCTACGAGCAGTACTTC.

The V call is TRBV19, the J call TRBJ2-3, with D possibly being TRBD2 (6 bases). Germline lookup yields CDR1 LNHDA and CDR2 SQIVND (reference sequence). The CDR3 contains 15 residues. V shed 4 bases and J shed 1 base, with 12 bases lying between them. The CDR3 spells CASSRGGDRTDTQYF. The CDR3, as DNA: TGTGCCAGTAGTAGGGGCGGGGACCGCACAGATACGCAGTATTTT.

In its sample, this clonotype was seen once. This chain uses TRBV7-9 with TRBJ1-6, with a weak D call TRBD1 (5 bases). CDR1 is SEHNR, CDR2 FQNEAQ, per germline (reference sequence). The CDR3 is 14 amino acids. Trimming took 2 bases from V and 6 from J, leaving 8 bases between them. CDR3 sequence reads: CASSLPGSNSPLHF. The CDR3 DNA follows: TGTGCCAGCAGCTTACCAGGGTCTAATTCACCCCTCCACTTT.

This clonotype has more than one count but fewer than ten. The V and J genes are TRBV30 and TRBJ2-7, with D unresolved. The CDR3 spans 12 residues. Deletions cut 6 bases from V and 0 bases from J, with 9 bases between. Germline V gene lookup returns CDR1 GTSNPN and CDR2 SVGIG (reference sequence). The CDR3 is CACRRSSYEQYF. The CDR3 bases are TGTGCCTGCCGACGTAGCTCCTACGAGCAGTACTTC. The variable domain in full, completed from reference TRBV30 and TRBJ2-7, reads SQTIHQWPATLVQPVGSPLSLECTVEGTSNPNLYWYRQAAGRGLQLLFYSVGIGQISSEVPQNLSASRPQDRQFILSSKKLLLSDSGFYLCACRRSSYEQYFGPGTRLTVT.

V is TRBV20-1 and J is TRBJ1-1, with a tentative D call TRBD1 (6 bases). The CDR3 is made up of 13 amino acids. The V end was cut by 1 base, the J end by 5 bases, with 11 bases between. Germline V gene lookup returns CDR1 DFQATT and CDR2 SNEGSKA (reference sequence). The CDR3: CSARGVGATEAFF. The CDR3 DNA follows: TGCAGTGCTAGAGGGGTGGGGGCAACTGAAGCTTTCTTT.

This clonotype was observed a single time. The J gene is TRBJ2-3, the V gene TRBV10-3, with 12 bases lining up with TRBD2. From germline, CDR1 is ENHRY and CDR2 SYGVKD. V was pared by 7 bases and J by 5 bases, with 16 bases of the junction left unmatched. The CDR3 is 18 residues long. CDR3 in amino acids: CAINPSRTSGESGDTQYF. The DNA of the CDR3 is TGTGCCATCAACCCCAGCCGGACTAGCGGGGAGAGCGGAGATACGCAGTATTTT.

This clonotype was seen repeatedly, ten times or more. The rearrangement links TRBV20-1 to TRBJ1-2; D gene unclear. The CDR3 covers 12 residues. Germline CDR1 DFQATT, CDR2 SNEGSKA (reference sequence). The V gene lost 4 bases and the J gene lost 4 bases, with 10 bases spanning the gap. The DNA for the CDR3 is TGCAGTGCTACCACTACCGCCTATGGCTACACCTTC. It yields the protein CSATTTAYGYTF.

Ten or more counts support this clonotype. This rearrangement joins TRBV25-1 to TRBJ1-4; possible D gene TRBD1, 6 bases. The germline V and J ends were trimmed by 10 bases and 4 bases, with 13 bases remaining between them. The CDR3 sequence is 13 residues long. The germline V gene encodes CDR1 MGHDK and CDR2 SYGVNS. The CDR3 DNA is TGTGCCAACTCAGGACAGAATAATGAAAAACTGTTTTTT. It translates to CANSGQNNEKLFF.

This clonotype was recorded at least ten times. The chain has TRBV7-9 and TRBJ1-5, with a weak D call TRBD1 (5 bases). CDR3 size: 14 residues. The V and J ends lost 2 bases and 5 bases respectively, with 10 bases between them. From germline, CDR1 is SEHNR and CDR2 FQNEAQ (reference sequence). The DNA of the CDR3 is TGTGCCAGCAGCTTATCCCCGGGGGATCAGCCCCAGCATTTT. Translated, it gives CASSLSPGDQPQHF.

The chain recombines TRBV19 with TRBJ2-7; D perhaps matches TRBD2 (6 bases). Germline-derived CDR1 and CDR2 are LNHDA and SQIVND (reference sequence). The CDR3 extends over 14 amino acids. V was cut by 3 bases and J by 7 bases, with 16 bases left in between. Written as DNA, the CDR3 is TGTGCCAGTAGTATCTCGGCTAGCGCCGTTGAGCAGTACTTC. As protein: CASSISASAVEQYF. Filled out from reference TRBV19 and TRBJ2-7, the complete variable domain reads DGGITQSPKYLFRKEGQNVTLSCEQNLNHDAMYWYRQDPGQGLRLIYYSQIVNDFQKGDIAEGYSVSREKKESFPLTVTSAQKNPTAFYLCASSISASAVEQYFGPGTRLTVT.

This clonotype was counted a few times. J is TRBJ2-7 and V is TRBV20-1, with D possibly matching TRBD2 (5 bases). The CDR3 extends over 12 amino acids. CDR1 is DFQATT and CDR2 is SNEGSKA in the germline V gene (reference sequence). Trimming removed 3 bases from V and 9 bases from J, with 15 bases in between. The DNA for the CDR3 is TGCAGTGCTAGGGAGTCAGGACTGGGGCAGTACTTC. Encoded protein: CSARESGLGQYF.

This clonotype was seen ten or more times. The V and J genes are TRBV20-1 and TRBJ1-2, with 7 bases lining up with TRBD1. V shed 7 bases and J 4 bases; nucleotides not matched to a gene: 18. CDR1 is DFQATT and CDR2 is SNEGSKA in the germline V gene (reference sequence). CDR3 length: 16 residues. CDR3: CSVPGTVGDRTYGYTF. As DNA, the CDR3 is TGCAGTGTCCCCGGGACAGTAGGGGACCGGACCTATGGCTACACCTTC.

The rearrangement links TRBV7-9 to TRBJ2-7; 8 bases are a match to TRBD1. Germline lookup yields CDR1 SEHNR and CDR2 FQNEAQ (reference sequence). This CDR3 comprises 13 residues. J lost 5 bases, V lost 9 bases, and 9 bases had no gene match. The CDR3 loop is CASSTRTGNEQYF. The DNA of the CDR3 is TGTGCCAGTAGTACCCGGACAGGGAACGAGCAGTACTTC.